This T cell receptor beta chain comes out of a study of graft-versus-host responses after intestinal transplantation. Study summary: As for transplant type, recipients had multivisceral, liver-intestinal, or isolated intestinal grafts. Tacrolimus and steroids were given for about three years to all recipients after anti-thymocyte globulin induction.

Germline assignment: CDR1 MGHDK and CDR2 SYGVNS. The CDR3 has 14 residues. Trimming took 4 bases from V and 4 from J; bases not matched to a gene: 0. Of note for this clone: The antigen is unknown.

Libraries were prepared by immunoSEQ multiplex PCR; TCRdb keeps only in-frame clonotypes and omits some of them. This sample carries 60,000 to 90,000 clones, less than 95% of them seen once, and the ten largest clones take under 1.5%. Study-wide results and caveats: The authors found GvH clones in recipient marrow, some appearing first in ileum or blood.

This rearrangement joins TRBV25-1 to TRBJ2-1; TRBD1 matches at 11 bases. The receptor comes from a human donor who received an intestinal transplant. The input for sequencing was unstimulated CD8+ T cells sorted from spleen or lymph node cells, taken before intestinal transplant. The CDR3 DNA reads TGTGCCAGCAGTGGGGACAGGGGGTACAATGAGCAGTTCTTC. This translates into CASSGDRGYNEQFF.